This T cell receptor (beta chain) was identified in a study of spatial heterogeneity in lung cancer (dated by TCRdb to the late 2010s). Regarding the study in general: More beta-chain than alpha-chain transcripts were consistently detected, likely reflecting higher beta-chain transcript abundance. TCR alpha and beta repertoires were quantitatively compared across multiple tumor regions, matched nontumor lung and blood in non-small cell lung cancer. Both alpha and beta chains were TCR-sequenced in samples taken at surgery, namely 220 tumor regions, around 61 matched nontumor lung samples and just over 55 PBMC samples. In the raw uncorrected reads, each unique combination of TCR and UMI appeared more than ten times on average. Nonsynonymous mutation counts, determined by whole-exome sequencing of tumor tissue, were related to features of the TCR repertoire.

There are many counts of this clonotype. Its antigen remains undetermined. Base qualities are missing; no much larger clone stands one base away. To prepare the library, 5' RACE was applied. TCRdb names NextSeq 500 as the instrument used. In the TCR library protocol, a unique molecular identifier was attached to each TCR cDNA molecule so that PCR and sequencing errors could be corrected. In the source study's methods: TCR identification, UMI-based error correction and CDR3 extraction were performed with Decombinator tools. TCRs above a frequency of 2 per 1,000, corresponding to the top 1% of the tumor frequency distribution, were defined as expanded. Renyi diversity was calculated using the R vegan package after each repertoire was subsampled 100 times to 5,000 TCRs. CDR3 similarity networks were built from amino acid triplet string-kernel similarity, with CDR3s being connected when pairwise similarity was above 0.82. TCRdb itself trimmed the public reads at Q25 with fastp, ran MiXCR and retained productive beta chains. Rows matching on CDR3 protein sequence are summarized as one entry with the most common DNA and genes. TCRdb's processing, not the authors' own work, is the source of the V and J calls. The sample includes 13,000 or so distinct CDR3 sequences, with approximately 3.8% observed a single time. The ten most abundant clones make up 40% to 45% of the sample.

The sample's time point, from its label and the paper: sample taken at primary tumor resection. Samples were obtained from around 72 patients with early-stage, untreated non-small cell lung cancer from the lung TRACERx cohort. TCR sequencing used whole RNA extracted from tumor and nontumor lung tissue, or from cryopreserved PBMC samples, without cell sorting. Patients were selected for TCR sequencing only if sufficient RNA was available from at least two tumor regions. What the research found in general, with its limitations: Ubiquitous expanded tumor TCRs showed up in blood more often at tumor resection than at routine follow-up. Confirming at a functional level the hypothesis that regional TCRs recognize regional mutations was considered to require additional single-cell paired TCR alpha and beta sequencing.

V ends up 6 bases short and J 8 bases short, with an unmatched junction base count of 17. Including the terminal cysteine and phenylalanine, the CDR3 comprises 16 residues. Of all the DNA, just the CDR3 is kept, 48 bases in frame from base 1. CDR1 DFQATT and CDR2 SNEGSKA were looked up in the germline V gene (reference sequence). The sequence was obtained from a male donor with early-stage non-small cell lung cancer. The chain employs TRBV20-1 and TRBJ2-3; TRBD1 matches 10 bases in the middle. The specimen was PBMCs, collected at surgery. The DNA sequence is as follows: TGCAGTGCGAGCTCCGCTCAGGGACAGGGGAGTGTTACGCAGTATTTT. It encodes CSASSAQGQGSVTQYF.